This T cell receptor beta chain was found in a study of patients and donors after allogeneic stem cell transplantation. TCRdb redid the calling of the RT-PCR reads with MiXCR, one entry per CDR3 protein. There are 25,000 to 35,000 distinct CDR3 sequences in the sample; 6.8% occur only once, and about 35% lies in the top ten. This clonotype came up a few times. The CDR3 sequence is 17 residues long. V was pared by 5 bases and J by 1 base, with 6 bases of the junction left unmatched. Germline V gives CDR1 SGHAT, CDR2 FQNNGV. Sequenced material: blood, either unsorted or a sorted T cell fraction (not recorded which). The chain uses TRBV11-2 and TRBJ2-6; 9 bases fit TRBD2. This sequence originates from a human donor who was either an allogeneic HSCT recipient or a stem cell or donor lymphocyte infusion donor (not recorded which). It is not recorded whose cells these are; they may come from a transplant donor. The chain's CDR3 is CASSLGTSWSGANVLTF. The CDR3 nucleotides read TGTGCCAGCAGCCTCGGGACTAGCTGGTCTGGGGCCAACGTCCTGACTTTC.